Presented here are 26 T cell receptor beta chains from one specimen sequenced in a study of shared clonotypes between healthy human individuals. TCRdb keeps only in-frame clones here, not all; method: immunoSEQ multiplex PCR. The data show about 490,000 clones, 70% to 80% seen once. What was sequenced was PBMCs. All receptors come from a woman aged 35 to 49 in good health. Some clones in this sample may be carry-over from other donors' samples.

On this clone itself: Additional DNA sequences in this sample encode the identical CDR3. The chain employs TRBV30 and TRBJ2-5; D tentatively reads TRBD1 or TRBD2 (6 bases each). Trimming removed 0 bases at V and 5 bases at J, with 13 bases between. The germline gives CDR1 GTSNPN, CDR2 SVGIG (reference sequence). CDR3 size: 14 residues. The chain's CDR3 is CAWSVGGRGETQYF. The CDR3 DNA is TGTGCCTGGAGTGTAGGGGGGAGAGGCGAGACCCAGTACTTC.

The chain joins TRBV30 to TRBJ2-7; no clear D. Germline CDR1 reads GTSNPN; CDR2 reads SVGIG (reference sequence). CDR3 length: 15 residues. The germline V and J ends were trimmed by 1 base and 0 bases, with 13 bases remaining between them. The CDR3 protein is CAWSAPRVLSYEQYF. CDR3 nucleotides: TGTGCCTGGAGTGCCCCCCGGGTACTCTCCTACGAGCAGTACTTC.

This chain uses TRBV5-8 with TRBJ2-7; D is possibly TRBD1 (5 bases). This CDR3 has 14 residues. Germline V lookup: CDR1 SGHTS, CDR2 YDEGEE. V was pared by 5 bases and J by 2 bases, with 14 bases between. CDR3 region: CASSIARGPYEQYF. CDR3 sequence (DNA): TGTGCCAGCAGTATCGCTAGGGGCCCCTACGAGCAGTACTTC.

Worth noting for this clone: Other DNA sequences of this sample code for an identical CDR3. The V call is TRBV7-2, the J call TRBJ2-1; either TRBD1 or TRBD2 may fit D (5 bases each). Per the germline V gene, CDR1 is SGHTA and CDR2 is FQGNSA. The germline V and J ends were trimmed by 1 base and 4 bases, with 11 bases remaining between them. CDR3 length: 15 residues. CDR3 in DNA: TGTGCCAGCAGCTTAGAGGGGAGAGGGTACAATGAGCAGTTCTTC. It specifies CASSLEGRGYNEQFF.

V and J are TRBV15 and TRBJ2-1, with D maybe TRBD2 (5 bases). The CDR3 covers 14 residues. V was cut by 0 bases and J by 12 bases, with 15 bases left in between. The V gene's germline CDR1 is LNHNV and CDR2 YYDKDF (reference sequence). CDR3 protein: CATSRDRELIRQFF. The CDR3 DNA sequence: TGTGCCACCAGCAGAGATCGGGAACTTATTCGGCAGTTCTTC.

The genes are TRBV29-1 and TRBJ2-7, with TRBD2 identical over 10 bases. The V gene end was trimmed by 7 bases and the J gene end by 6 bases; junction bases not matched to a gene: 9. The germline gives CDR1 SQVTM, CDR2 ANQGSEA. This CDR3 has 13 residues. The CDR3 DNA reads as TGCAGCGCTGAGGCCGGACTAGCGGCCGAGCAGTACTTC. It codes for CSAEAGLAAEQYF.

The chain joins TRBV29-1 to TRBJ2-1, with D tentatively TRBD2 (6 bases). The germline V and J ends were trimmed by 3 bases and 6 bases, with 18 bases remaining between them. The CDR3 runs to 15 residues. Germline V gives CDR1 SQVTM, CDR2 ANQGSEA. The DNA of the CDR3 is TGCAGCGTTGACCGCGCGGGGACCGGTCGCAATGAGCAGTTCTTC. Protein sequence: CSVDRAGTGRNEQFF.

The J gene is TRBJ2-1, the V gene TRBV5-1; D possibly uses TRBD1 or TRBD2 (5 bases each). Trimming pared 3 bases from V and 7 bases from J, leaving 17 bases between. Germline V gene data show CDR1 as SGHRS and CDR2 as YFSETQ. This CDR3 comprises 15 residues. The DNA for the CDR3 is TGCGCCAGCAGCTCATCCGGGACGGCGCGGAATGAGCAGTTCTTC. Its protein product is CASSSSGTARNEQFF. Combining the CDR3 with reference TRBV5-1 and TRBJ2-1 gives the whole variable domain KAGVTQTPRYLIKTRGQQVTLSCSPISGHRSVSWYQQTPGQGLQFLFEYFSETQRNKGNFPGRFSGRQFSNSRSEMNVSTLELGDSALYLCASSSSGTARNEQFFGPGTRLTVL.

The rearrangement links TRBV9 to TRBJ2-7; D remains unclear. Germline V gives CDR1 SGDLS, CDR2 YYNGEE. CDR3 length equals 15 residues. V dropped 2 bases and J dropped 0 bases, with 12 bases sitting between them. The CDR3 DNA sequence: TGTGCCAGCAGCGTCGGCACCTCACTCTCCTACGAGCAGTACTTC. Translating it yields CASSVGTSLSYEQYF.

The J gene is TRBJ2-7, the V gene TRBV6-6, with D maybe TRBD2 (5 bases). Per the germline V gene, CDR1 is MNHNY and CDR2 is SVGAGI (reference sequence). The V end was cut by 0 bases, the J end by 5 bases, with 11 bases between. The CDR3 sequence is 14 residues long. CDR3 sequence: CASSYSSSGNEQYF. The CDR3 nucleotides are TGTGCCAGCAGTTACTCTTCCTCCGGGAACGAGCAGTACTTC.

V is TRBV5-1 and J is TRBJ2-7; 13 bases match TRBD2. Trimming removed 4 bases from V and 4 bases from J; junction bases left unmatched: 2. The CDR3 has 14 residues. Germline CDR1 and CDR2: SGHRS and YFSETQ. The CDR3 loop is CASSQTSGRYEQYF. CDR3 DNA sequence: TGCGCCAGCAGCCAGACTAGCGGGAGGTACGAGCAGTACTTC.

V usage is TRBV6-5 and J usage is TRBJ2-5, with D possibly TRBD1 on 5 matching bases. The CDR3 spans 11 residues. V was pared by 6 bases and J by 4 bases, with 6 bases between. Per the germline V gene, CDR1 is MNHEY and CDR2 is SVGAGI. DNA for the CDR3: TGTGCCAGCAGCCAGGGAGAGACCCAGTACTTC. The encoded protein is CASSQGETQYF.

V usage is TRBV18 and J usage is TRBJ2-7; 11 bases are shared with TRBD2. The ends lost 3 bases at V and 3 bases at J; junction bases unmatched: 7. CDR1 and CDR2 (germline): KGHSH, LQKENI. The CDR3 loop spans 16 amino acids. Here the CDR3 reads CASSPTSGNPDYEQYF. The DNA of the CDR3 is TGTGCCAGCTCACCGACTAGCGGGAATCCGGACTACGAGCAGTACTTC.

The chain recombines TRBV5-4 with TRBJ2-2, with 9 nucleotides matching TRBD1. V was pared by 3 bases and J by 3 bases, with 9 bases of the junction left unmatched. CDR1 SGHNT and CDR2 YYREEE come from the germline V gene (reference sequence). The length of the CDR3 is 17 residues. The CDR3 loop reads CASSSGPGTGYTGELFF. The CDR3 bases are TGTGCCAGCAGCTCTGGGCCCGGGACAGGGTACACCGGGGAGCTGTTTTTT.

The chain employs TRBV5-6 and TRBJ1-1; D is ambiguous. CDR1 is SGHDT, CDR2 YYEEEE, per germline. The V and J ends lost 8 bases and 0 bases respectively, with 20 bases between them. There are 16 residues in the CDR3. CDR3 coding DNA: TGTGCCAGTCGCAGTGCGTTAGAGCGGGTGAACACTGAAGCTTTCTTT. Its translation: CASRSALERVNTEAFF.

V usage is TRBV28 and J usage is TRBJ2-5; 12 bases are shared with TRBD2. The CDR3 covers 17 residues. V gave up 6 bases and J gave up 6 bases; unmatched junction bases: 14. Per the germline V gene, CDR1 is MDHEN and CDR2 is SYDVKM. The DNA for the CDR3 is TGTGCCAGCAGCCTTCTAGCGGGAGGGCCTCTGGCTCAGACCCAGTACTTC. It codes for CASSLLAGGPLAQTQYF.

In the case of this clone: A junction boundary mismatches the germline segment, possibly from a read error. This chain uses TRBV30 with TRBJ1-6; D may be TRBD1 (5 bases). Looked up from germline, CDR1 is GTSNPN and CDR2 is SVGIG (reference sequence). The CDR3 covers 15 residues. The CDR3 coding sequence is TGTGCCTGGAGTGTACAAGGGGCAGGAAATTCACCCCCCCACTTT. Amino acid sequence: CAWSVQGAGNSPPHF. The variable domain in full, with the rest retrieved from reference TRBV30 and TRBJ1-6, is SQTIHQWPATLVQPVGSPLSLECTVEGTSNPNLYWYRQAAGRGLQLLFYSVGIGQISSEVPQNLSASRPQDRQFILSSKKLLLSDSGFYLCAWSVQGAGNSPPHFGNGTRLTVT.

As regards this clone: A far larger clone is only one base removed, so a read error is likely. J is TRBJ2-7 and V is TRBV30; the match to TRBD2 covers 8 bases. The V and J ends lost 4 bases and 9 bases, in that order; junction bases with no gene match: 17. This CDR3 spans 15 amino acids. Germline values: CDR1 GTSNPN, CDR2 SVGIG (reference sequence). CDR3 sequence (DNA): TGTGCCTGGACCCCCGGGACTAGGCCCGGTTCGGGGCAGTACTTC. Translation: CAWTPGTRPGSGQYF.

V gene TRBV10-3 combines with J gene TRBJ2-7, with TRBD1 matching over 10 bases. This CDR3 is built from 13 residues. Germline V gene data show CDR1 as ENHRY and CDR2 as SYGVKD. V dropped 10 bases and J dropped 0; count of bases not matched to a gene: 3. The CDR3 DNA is TGTGCCACCGGGACAGGGGACTCCTACGAGCAGTACTTC. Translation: CATGTGDSYEQYF.

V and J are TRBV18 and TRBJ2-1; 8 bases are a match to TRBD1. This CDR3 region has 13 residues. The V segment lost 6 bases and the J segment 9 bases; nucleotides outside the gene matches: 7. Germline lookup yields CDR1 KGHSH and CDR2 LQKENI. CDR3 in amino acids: CASSPDRAAEQFF. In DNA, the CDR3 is TGTGCCAGCTCTCCGGACAGGGCGGCTGAGCAGTTCTTC. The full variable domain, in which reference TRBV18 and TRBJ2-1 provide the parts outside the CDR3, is NAGVMQNPRHLVRRRGQEARLRCSPMKGHSHVYWYRQLPEEGLKFMVYLQKENIIDESGMPKERFSAEFPKEGPSILRIQQVVRGDSAAYFCASSPDRAAEQFFGPGTRLTVL.

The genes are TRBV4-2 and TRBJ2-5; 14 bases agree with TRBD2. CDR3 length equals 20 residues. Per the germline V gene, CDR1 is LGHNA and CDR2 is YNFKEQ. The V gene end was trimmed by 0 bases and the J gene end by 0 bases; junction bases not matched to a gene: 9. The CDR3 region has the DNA TGTGCCAGCAGCCAAGACGCGCGACTAGCGGGAGGGGAGTACCAAGAGACCCAGTACTTC. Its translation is CASSQDARLAGGEYQETQYF.

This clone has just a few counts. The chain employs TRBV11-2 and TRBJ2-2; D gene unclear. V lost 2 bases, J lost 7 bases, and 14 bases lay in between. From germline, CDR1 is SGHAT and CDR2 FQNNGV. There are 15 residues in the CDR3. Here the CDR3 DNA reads TGTGCCAGCAGCTTAATGGCAGGTTTGAACGGGGAGCTGTTTTTT. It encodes CASSLMAGLNGELFF.

The CDR3 nucleotides read TGTGCCAGCAGTTTAATAGGGGGCCCCTACGAGCAGTACTTC. It specifies CASSLIGGPYEQYF. The chain carries TRBV28 and TRBJ2-5, with 7 bases lining up with TRBD1. The J call is in doubt because the DNA end fits TRBJ2-7 better. CDR1 and CDR2 from the germline V gene are MDHEN and SYDVKM. The CDR3 is 14 amino acids.

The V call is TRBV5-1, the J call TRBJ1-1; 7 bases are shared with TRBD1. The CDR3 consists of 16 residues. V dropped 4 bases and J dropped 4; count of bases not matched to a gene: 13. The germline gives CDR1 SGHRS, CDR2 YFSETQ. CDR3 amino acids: CASSRGAGGLTTEAFF. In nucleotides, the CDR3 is TGCGCCAGCAGCCGAGGCGCAGGGGGGCTTACCACTGAAGCTTTCTTT.

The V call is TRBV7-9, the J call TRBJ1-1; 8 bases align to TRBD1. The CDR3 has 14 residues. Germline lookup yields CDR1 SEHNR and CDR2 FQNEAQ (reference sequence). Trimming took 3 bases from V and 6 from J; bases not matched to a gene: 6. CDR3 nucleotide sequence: TGTGCCAGCAGCTTTTTCACAGGGGGTGCTGAAGCTTTCTTT. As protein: CASSFFTGGAEAFF.

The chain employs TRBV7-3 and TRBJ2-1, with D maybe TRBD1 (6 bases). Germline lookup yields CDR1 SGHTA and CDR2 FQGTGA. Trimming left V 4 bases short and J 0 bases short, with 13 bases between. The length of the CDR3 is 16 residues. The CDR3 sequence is CASSSQGSGSYNEQFF. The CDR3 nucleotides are TGTGCCAGCAGCTCACAGGGATCGGGCTCCTACAATGAGCAGTTCTTC.